Listed here are 17 T cell receptor beta chains from one sample, sequenced in a study of shared clonotypes between healthy human individuals (dated by TCRdb to 2018 to 2021). Libraries were prepared through the immunoSEQ multiplex PCR assay. The source is immuneACCESS, and TCRdb retained only in-frame sequences with V and J called. Part of the clones is not carried over; for the studies checked, unresolved V genes explain less than half of this, and the remainder is unexplained. The sample yields about half a million clones; over 70% were counted once. The leading ten clones occupy 9.5% to 15% of the sample. Sample: PBMCs. The receptors stem from a woman in her 40s in good health. Some clones in this sample may be carry-over from other donors' samples.

The gene calls are TRBV11-3 and TRBJ2-1; D perhaps matches TRBD2 (5 bases). The CDR3 is made up of 13 amino acids. Trimming cost V 5 bases and J 7 bases, with 12 bases left between them. Germline CDR1 SGHNT, CDR2 YENEEA. CDR3: CASSPREGNEQFF. CDR3 bases: TGTGCCAGCAGCCCCCGTGAGGGTAATGAGCAGTTCTTC.

The CDR3 loop reads CASSPIGGWVEDTEAFF. The CDR3 DNA sequence: TGTGCCAGCAGCCCCATAGGGGGCTGGGTTGAGGACACTGAAGCTTTCTTT. V usage is TRBV28 and J usage is TRBJ1-1; 7 positions match TRBD1. Unmatched junction bases numbered 16, after V lost 6 bases and J lost 3 bases. This CDR3 contains 17 residues. Per germline, CDR1 MDHEN and CDR2 SYDVKM.

The chain combines TRBV11-3 with TRBJ2-3; TRBD1 might be the D (6 bases). The CDR3 extends over 12 amino acids. Germline V gene sequence: CDR1 SGHNT, CDR2 YENEEA. With 5 bases removed from V and 7 bases from J, the gap between germline ends came to 10 bases. CDR3 bases: TGTGCCAGCAGCCGGGACACCTATACGCAGTATTTT. Protein product: CASSRDTYTQYF. The whole variable domain, filled in from reference TRBV11-3 and TRBJ2-3, reads EAGVVQSPRYKIIEKKQPVAFWCNPISGHNTLYWYLQNLGQGPELLIRYENEEAVDDSQLPKDRFSAERLKGVDSTLKIQPAELGDSAVYLCASSRDTYTQYFGPGTRLTVL.

With regard to this clone: This probably arose from a read error, given a far larger clone one base away. The chain combines TRBV30 with TRBJ2-5; tentatively, D is TRBD1 or TRBD2 (5 bases each). Germline V gene data show CDR1 as GTSNPN and CDR2 as SVGIG (reference sequence). The CDR3 extends over 14 amino acids. The V gene lost 4 bases and the J gene lost 8 bases, with 20 bases spanning the gap. CDR3 residues: CAWTTWDAKRTQYF. The DNA of the CDR3 is TGTGCCTGGACCACATGGGACGCCAAGAGAACCCAGTACTTC.

A word on this clone: A far larger clone is off by one base, so a read error is likely. V gene TRBV7-6 combines with J gene TRBJ1-1; the D gene is possibly TRBD1 (5 bases). Trimming took 4 bases from V and 5 from J, leaving 14 bases between them. This CDR3 spans 14 amino acids. The germline V gene has CDR1 SGHVS and CDR2 FNYEAQ. The CDR3 DNA reads TGTGCCAGCAGCTCAATGGGGGTGCTAACTGAAGCTTTCTTT. Translating gives CASSSMGVLTEAFF. The variable domain in full, with the rest retrieved from reference TRBV7-6 and TRBJ1-1, is GAGVSQSPRYKVTKRGQDVALRCDPISGHVSLYWYRQALGQGPEFLTYFNYEAQQDKSGLPNDRFSAERPEGSISTLTIQRTEQRDSAMYRCASSSMGVLTEAFFGQGTRLTVV.

V usage is TRBV19 and J usage is TRBJ1-1; D gene unclear. V was cut by 7 bases and J by 3 bases, with 15 bases left in between. The length of the CDR3 is 14 residues. In germline, CDR1 is LNHDA, CDR2 SQIVND (reference sequence). Written as DNA, the CDR3 is TGTGCCAGTACCGTAATCGGGGTAGACACTGAAGCTTTCTTT. Translated: CASTVIGVDTEAFF.

This clone was found once. Being one base from a much bigger clone, this may be a read error. This chain links TRBV14 with TRBJ2-5; D is unclear. CDR1 and CDR2 from the germline V gene are SGHDN and FVKESK. Trimming took 4 bases from V and 0 from J, leaving 3 bases between them. CDR3 size: 12 residues. CDR3 residues: CASSPYQETQYF. CDR3 DNA: TGTGCCAGCAGCCCGTACCAAGAGACCCAGTACTTC.

The V call is TRBV29-1, the J call TRBJ2-7, with 8 bases matching TRBD1. The CDR3 is 12 residues long. V shed 4 bases, J shed 6 bases, and the junction held 5 bases outside the gene matches. Germline values: CDR1 SQVTM, CDR2 ANQGSEA. The CDR3 reads CSVGTGNAEQYF. The DNA of the CDR3 is TGCAGCGTTGGGACAGGGAATGCCGAGCAGTACTTC.

The V gene is TRBV7-9, the J gene TRBJ1-1, with D uncertain. The length of the CDR3 is 12 residues. With 5 bases removed from V and 2 bases from J, the gap between germline ends came to 6 bases. The germline V gene has CDR1 SEHNR and CDR2 FQNEAQ (reference sequence). This chain's CDR3 is CASSVSNTEAFF. For the CDR3, the DNA is TGTGCCAGCAGCGTCAGCAACACTGAAGCTTTCTTT.

This clone was recorded once. The chain employs TRBV5-1 and TRBJ2-3; tentative D call: TRBD2 (5 bases). Germline assignment: CDR1 SGHRS and CDR2 YFSETQ. The CDR3 is 13 residues long. V was pared by 1 base and J by 4 bases, with 7 bases between. The chain's CDR3 is CASSLMGADTQYF. CDR3 sequence (DNA): TGCGCCAGCAGCTTGATGGGAGCAGATACGCAGTATTTT.

The chain carries TRBV6-5 and TRBJ2-3; the D gene is possibly TRBD2 (5 bases). Trimming took off 6 bases at V and 3 bases at J, with 10 bases between the two ends. There are 13 residues in the CDR3. Germline-derived CDR1 and CDR2 are MNHEY and SVGAGI. This CDR3 reads CASRRGLTDTQYF. CDR3 in DNA: TGTGCCAGCAGACGAGGACTTACAGATACGCAGTATTTT.

The rearrangement links TRBV21-1 to TRBJ2-1; the table calls TRBD2, which could not be checked here. TRBV21-1 is tagged as a pseudogene. The length of the CDR3 is 15 residues. Written as DNA, the CDR3 is TGTGCCAGCAGCATACGACTAGCGGGGAACAATGAGCAGTTCTTC. Its protein is CASSIRLAGNNEQFF.

This chain connects TRBV4-2 to TRBJ2-3; the D gene is possibly TRBD2 (6 bases). V was trimmed by 1 base and J by 2 bases, leaving 13 bases between them. Germline CDR1 is LGHNA and CDR2 is YNFKEQ. This CDR3 contains 16 residues. The CDR3 is CASSQASASDTDTQYF. CDR3 bases: TGTGCCAGCAGCCAAGCTTCGGCTAGCGACACAGATACGCAGTATTTT.

The gene calls are TRBV10-2 and TRBJ2-2; 9 bases agree with TRBD2. The CDR3 length is 15 residues. V lost 10 bases to trimming and J lost 2 bases; unmatched junction nucleotides: 8. The germline V gene has CDR1 WSHSY and CDR2 SAAADI. CDR3 amino acids: CATGIAGANTGELFF. The CDR3 bases are TGCGCCACCGGAATAGCGGGAGCAAACACCGGGGAGCTGTTTTTT.

A single count supports this clone. A far more abundant clone sits one base away, making this likely a read error. This sample also contains other DNA sequences that code for the same CDR3. This chain links TRBV20-1 with TRBJ2-4; no clear D gene. Trimming took off 6 bases at V and 9 bases at J, with 12 bases between the two ends. Germline CDR1 and CDR2: DFQATT and SNEGSKA (reference sequence). The CDR3 runs to 11 residues. The CDR3 region has the DNA TGCAGTGCCAGGTCCGGTACCATTCAGTACTTC. Translating it yields CSARSGTIQYF.

About this clone: One end of the junction varies from germline; a read error may be responsible. This chain connects TRBV7-7 to TRBJ2-3; D gene ambiguous. CDR1 SSHAT and CDR2 FNYEAQ come from the germline V gene (reference sequence). This CDR3 has 13 amino acids. This CDR3 reads CASSLVQTDTQYF. The CDR3, as DNA: TGTGCTAGCAGCTTAGTTCAGACAGATACGCAGTATTTT. Supplemented by reference TRBV7-7 and TRBJ2-3, the full variable domain reads GAGVSQSPRYKVTKRGQDVTLRCDPISSHATLYWYQQALGQGPEFLTYFNYEAQPDKSGLPSDRFSAERPEGSISTLTIQRTEQRDSAMYRCASSLVQTDTQYFGPGTRLTVL.

This clone came up once. A far larger clone lies a single base away; this is likely a read error. The sample has other DNA sequences that encode this CDR3 too. The chain recombines TRBV27 with TRBJ1-1; TRBD1 matches 7 bases. The CDR3 extends over 14 amino acids. The V gene's germline CDR1 is MNHEY and CDR2 SMNVEV (reference sequence). The CDR3 protein is CASSWDSPEGEAFF. The CDR3 coding sequence is TGCGCCAGCAGTTGGGACAGCCCTGAGGGTGAAGCTTTCTTT.